Each of the 24 T cell receptor beta chains below was sequenced from the same sample in a study of siplizumab effects on memory and regulatory T cells. Coculture of mixed lymphocyte reaction cells was performed at 37°C for less than 7 days. TCRdb's copy holds only in-frame clones and misses some; the assay was immunoSEQ multiplex PCR. In the table there are thousands of clones, about a third of which are singletons. Their recognized antigens are unknown. Source material: CFSE-low (dividing) CD8+ T cells sorted from an allogeneic mixed lymphocyte reaction. The receptors come from a human donor in good health; the cells came from an allogeneic mixed lymphocyte reaction.

V gene TRBV9 combines with J gene TRBJ1-3; no reliable D call. Germline-derived CDR1 and CDR2 are SGDLS and YYNGEE. This CDR3 spans 15 amino acids. V was pared by 4 bases and J by 0 bases, with 11 bases between. In nucleotides, the CDR3 is TGTGCCAGCAGCCCGCACACCGGCTCTGGAAACACCATATATTTT. Translating gives CASSPHTGSGNTIYF. The full variable domain, in which reference TRBV9 and TRBJ1-3 provide the parts outside the CDR3, is DSGVTQTPKHLITATGQRVTLRCSPRSGDLSVYWYQQSLDQGLQFLIQYYNGEERAKGNILERFSAQQFPDLHSELNLSSLELGDSALYFCASSPHTGSGNTIYFGEGSWLTVV.

The chain links TRBV7-2 to TRBJ2-5; the D is unclear. V was cut by 1 base and J by 5 bases, with 20 bases left in between. Per germline, CDR1 SGHTA and CDR2 FQGNSA. The CDR3 spans 17 residues. The CDR3 nucleotides are TGTGCCAGCAGCTTAGTGGCTTGGCAGGCCGAGAGGGAGACCCAGTACTTC. This sequence encodes CASSLVAWQAERETQYF.

V and J are TRBV28 and TRBJ2-7; the match to TRBD2 covers 14 bases. With 9 bases clipped from V and 6 bases from J, the junction kept 16 bases outside the gene matches. The length of the CDR3 is 17 residues. Germline CDR1 MDHEN, CDR2 SYDVKM. The CDR3 region has the DNA TGTGCCAGTCATGGGGGACTAGCGGGAGATAAGCCCTGCGAGCAGTACTTC. Its protein is CASHGGLAGDKPCEQYF.

This clone appeared a few times. Compared with germline, one end of the junction differs, possibly owing to a read error. The genes are TRBV4-1 and TRBJ2-2, with TRBD2 identical over 10 bases. The germline V gene has CDR1 MGHRA and CDR2 YSYEKL. The CDR3 is 13 amino acids. DNA for the CDR3: TGCGCCAGCAGCCAAGGGGTAACTAGCGGGATGCTTTTT. Amino acid sequence: CASSQGVTSGMLF.

The chain carries TRBV29-1 and TRBJ2-7; the D is unclear. The germline V gene has CDR1 SQVTM and CDR2 ANQGSEA. CDR3 size: 15 residues. V shed 7 bases and J shed 1 base, with 20 bases lying between them. The CDR3 loop is CSAVFRKMGSYEQYF. The CDR3 DNA reads TGCAGCGCGGTTTTTAGGAAAATGGGGTCCTACGAGCAGTACTTC.

This clone was observed a few times. The V call is TRBV29-1, the J call TRBJ2-2; no reliable D call. This CDR3 region has 12 residues. Trimming removed 7 bases at V and 5 bases at J, with 11 bases between. The germline V gene encodes CDR1 SQVTM and CDR2 ANQGSEA. The CDR3 spells CSAHSWTGELFF. DNA for the CDR3: TGCAGCGCCCACAGTTGGACCGGGGAGCTGTTTTTT.

This clone showed up just once. The gene calls are TRBV27 and TRBJ2-7, with D possibly matching TRBD1 (5 bases). V gave up 3 bases and J gave up 3 bases, with 9 bases separating them. Germline CDR1 is MNHEY and CDR2 is SMNVEV (reference sequence). The CDR3 has 13 residues. CDR3 coding DNA: TGTGCCAGCAGTTTCGGCAGGGTCTACGAGCAGTACTTC. Amino acids: CASSFGRVYEQYF.

By its share, this clone is medium-sized. The chain links TRBV6-4 to TRBJ1-1, with unresolved D. The CDR3 contains 13 residues. V was trimmed by 3 bases and J by 7 bases, leaving 12 bases between them. Per the germline V gene, CDR1 is MRHNA and CDR2 is SNTAGT. The CDR3 region has the DNA TGTGCCAGCAGTGAAGGAGGAGGCGGTGAAGCTTTCTTT. Translation gives CASSEGGGGEAFF.

This clone is categorized as medium-sized. V usage is TRBV15 and J usage is TRBJ2-3; D ambiguous. V dropped 1 base and J dropped 2 bases, with 7 bases sitting between them. The germline gives CDR1 LNHNV, CDR2 YYDKDF (reference sequence). This CDR3 is built from 14 residues. CDR3 protein: CATSRVQYTDTQYF. The DNA of the CDR3 is TGTGCCACCAGCAGAGTGCAGTACACAGATACGCAGTATTTT.

The chain uses TRBV11-1 and TRBJ2-7, with D possibly TRBD2 on 5 matching bases. Germline lookup yields CDR1 SGHAT and CDR2 FQDESV (reference sequence). V was cut by 4 bases and J by 3 bases, with 16 bases left in between. The CDR3 length is 15 residues. CDR3 nucleotides: TGTGCCAGCAGCTCCGTCTCCAACGGGATCTACGAGCAGTACTTC. Translated, it gives CASSSVSNGIYEQYF.

This clone has a handful of counts. The genes are TRBV5-6 and TRBJ1-1, with D maybe TRBD1 (5 bases). Germline V lookup: CDR1 SGHDT, CDR2 YYEEEE. CDR3 length equals 13 residues. V was clipped by 2 bases and J by 5 bases, with 10 bases between them. This CDR3 reads CASSFPGGTEAFF. The CDR3 bases are TGTGCCAGCAGCTTTCCTGGGGGGACTGAAGCTTTCTTT.

V usage is TRBV19 and J usage is TRBJ1-1; D may be TRBD1 (5 bases). This CDR3 spans 14 amino acids. The V and J ends lost 3 bases and 4 bases respectively, with 12 bases between them. Germline V gene data show CDR1 as LNHDA and CDR2 as SQIVND (reference sequence). Here the CDR3 reads CASSMGGALTEAFF. CDR3 nucleotide sequence: TGTGCCAGTAGTATGGGAGGGGCGCTCACTGAAGCTTTCTTT.

V and J are TRBV7-7 and TRBJ2-1, with 8 bases lining up with TRBD1. CDR1 is SSHAT and CDR2 is FNYEAQ in the germline V gene (reference sequence). The CDR3 spans 13 residues. V was pared by 4 bases and J by 6 bases, with 2 bases of the junction left unmatched. CDR3 residues: CASSSDRGNEQFF. As DNA, the CDR3 is TGTGCCAGCAGCTCCGACAGGGGCAATGAGCAGTTCTTC.

This sequence joins TRBV28 and TRBJ1-5; TRBD1 aligns across 7 bases. Germline V gene sequence: CDR1 MDHEN, CDR2 SYDVKM. V was pared by 6 bases and J by 6 bases, with 8 bases of the junction left unmatched. CDR3 length: 14 residues. The CDR3 loop reads CASSRDRVIQPQHF. The CDR3 DNA reads as TGTGCCAGCAGCCGAGACAGGGTAATTCAGCCCCAGCATTTT.

By sample fraction, this clone is medium-sized. The chain is built from TRBV27 and TRBJ2-7, with 9 bases matching TRBD1. The CDR3 has 15 residues. Germline loops: CDR1 MNHEY, CDR2 SMNVEV (reference sequence). V dropped 3 bases and J dropped 3; count of bases not matched to a gene: 6. CDR3 nucleotides: TGTGCCAGCAGTTTTGGCGGGACAGGGATCTACGAGCAGTACTTC. It codes for CASSFGGTGIYEQYF.

This clone counts as medium-sized (0.01 to 0.1%). The J gene is TRBJ2-1, the V gene TRBV4-1, with 9 bases identical to TRBD2. The CDR3 is made up of 14 amino acids. The germline V gene has CDR1 MGHRA and CDR2 YSYEKL. With 7 bases clipped from V and 5 bases from J, the junction kept 6 bases outside the gene matches. The DNA for the CDR3 is TGCGCCAGCACCAGCGGGAGGCCTGACAATGAGCAGTTCTTC. Amino acids: CASTSGRPDNEQFF.

In its sample, this clone was seen once. The chain carries TRBV11-2 and TRBJ1-2; no reliable D call. The CDR3 totals 13 residues. Trimming shortened V by 1 base and J by 8 bases, and 11 bases separated the two germline ends. Germline CDR1 is SGHAT and CDR2 is FQNNGV. CDR3 DNA sequence: TGTGCCAGCAGCTTAGGACCCTCGGGAGGCTACACCTTC. It yields the protein CASSLGPSGGYTF.

In its sample, this clone was seen a few times. The rearrangement joins TRBV27 to TRBJ2-1, with D maybe TRBD2 (6 bases). This CDR3 comprises 14 residues. Between the trimmed V and J ends, which lost 11 bases and 0 bases, there was a span of 14 bases. From germline, CDR1 is MNHEY and CDR2 SMNVEV (reference sequence). The CDR3 is CASGERSSYNEQFF. CDR3 nucleotide sequence: TGTGCCTCGGGGGAGCGGAGCTCCTACAATGAGCAGTTCTTC.

In its sample, this clone ranks as medium-sized (0.01 to 0.1%). The chain combines TRBV11-2 with TRBJ2-7; tentatively, D is TRBD1 (6 bases). Trimming took off 4 bases at V and 9 bases at J, with 16 bases between the two ends. This CDR3 has 13 residues. Germline CDR1 is SGHAT and CDR2 is FQNNGV. The CDR3 loop is CASSYWTERWQYF. Here the CDR3 DNA reads TGTGCCAGCAGCTACTGGACAGAACGCTGGCAGTACTTC.

The chain carries TRBV11-2 and TRBJ1-4, with D hard to call. In germline, CDR1 is SGHAT, CDR2 FQNNGV. The CDR3 extends over 15 amino acids. Trimming left V 1 base short and J 6 bases short, with 12 bases between. The DNA of the CDR3 is TGTGCCAGCAGCTTAGGGACGGGAGACGATGAAAAACTGTTTTTT. It codes for CASSLGTGDDEKLFF. The full variable domain, completed using reference TRBV11-2 and TRBJ1-4, is EAGVAQSPRYKIIEKRQSVAFWCNPISGHATLYWYQQILGQGPKLLIQFQNNGVVDDSQLPKDRFSAERLKGVDSTLKIQPAKLEDSAVYLCASSLGTGDDEKLFFGSGTQLSVL.

The chain links TRBV7-9 to TRBJ2-7; D is possibly TRBD2 (6 bases). The CDR3 totals 12 residues. Trimming pared 10 bases from V and 6 bases from J, leaving 16 bases between. The germline V gene encodes CDR1 SEHNR and CDR2 FQNEAQ (reference sequence). CDR3 region: CATNLGGSEQYF. The DNA of the CDR3 is TGTGCCACCAACTTGGGGGGTAGCGAGCAGTACTTC.

By share, this clone counts as medium-sized. In DNA, the CDR3 is TGTGCCACCAGGTGGGGTTCCTACGAGCAGTACTTC. Protein: CATRWGSYEQYF. The chain combines TRBV19 with TRBJ2-7; D gene unclear. This CDR3 has 12 residues. Germline V gene sequence: CDR1 LNHDA, CDR2 SQIVND (reference sequence). The ends were cut back, 10 bases at V and 1 base at J, with 11 bases in the middle.

J is TRBJ2-3 and V is TRBV6-5; weak D call: TRBD1 (5 bases). The CDR3 totals 14 residues. From germline, CDR1 is MNHEY and CDR2 SVGAGI. Trimming cost V 8 bases and J 6 bases, with 18 bases left between them. CDR3 in amino acids: CASSQALERDTQYF. Written as DNA, the CDR3 is TGTGCCAGCTCACAGGCCCTTGAGAGGGATACGCAGTATTTT.

This chain connects TRBV10-2 to TRBJ2-7, with TRBD1 matching over 7 bases. The germline V gene encodes CDR1 WSHSY and CDR2 SAAADI. The CDR3 runs to 15 residues. Germline trimming cut 4 bases from V and 1 base from J; bases unmatched to any gene: 7. The CDR3 DNA reads TGCGCCAGCAGTGCTTTTGACAGGGCGTCCTACGAGCAGTACTTC. Its translation: CASSAFDRASYEQYF.